The table lists the clone carrying this T cell receptor (beta chain) with a few counts. Germline assignment: CDR1 MDHEN and CDR2 SYDVKM. V was shortened by 5 bases and J by 1 base, with 22 bases between the two germline ends. This CDR3 is 18 amino acids long. The record originates from a study of blood T cell repertoires in COVID-19. For the study at large: From the United States, Italy and Spain came samples of acute and convalescent COVID-19. Sources were T cells, B-cell-depleted T cells, or PBMCs; the material itself was cDNA or gDNA.

Methods used by the authors: The assay estimated nucleated cells by amplifying reference gene primers. The table came from immunoSEQ multiplex PCR; TCRdb's copy has only in-frame clones and leaves some out. The DNA was the basis for D and trimming; V, J and clone size are from that table. The sample yields about 60,000 clones, roughly 76% seen once. The source is an elderly woman with acute or convalescent COVID-19. This rearrangement joins TRBV28 to TRBJ2-3; maybe TRBD1 (6 bases). The sequenced sample was peripheral blood. The CDR3 bases are TGTGCCAGCAGTCGACCCCCCTCTACAGGGTCGGGCACAGATACGCAGTATTTT. This gives the protein CASSRPPSTGSGTDTQYF. Supplemented by reference TRBV28 and TRBJ2-3, the full variable domain reads DVKVTQSSRYLVKRTGEKVFLECVQDMDHENMFWYRQDPGLGLRLIYFSYDVKMKEKGDIPEGYSVSREKKERFSLILESASTNQTSMYLCASSRPPSTGSGTDTQYFGPGTRLTVL.